This record covers a single TCR beta chain. A much bigger clone sits one base away, suggesting this may be a read error. Because the CDR3 is missing its conserved closing phenylalanine or tryptophan, this is likely a read error. TCRdb passed the reads through MiXCR, listing each CDR3 protein once. The sample holds about 740,000 distinct CDR3 sequences, about 40% seen once. These data originate in a study of T cell repertoires in cytomegalovirus infection. The J segment lost 2 bases and the V segment lost 4 bases, leaving 8 bases of the junction unmatched. The germline CDR1 and CDR2 sequences are SGHTA and FQGNSA. This CDR3 comprises 15 residues.

This sequence originates from a human donor in good health (CMV status not recorded). Some clones in this sample may be carry-over from other donors' samples. Sample: PBMCs. The gene calls are TRBV7-2 and TRBJ2-7; 7 positions agree with TRBD2. CDR3 in DNA: TGTGCCAGCAGCTCTGAAAGCGGGACGACCTACGAGCAGTACTTA. This sequence encodes CASSSESGTTYEQYL.